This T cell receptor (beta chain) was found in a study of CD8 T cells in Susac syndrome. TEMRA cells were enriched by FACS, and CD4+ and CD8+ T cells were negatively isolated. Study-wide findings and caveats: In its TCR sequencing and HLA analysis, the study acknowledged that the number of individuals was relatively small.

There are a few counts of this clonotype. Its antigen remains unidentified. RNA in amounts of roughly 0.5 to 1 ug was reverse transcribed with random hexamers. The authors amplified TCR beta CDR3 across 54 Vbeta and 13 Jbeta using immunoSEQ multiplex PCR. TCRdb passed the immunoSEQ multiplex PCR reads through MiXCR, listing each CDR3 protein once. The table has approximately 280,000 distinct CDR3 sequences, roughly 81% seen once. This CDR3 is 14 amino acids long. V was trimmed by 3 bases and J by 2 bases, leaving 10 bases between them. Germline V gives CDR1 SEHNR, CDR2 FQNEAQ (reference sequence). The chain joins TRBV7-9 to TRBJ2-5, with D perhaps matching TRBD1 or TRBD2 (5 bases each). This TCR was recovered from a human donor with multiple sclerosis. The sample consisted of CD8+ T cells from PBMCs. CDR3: CASSFRDRQETQYF. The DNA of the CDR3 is TGTGCCAGCAGCTTCCGGGACCGACAAGAGACCCAGTACTTC.